The present T cell receptor (beta chain) was sequenced within a study of T cell responses to AZD1222 COVID-19 vaccine. Losses at the gene ends were 0 bases for V and 1 base for J; bases not matched to a gene: 0. CDR1 SGHRS and CDR2 YFSETQ come from the germline V gene. This CDR3 is 14 amino acids long. Sequencing was performed with immunoSEQ multiplex PCR; in TCRdb, only in-frame clones are kept and a portion is missing. The sample has about 100,000 clones; about 88% are singletons. General study points: Spike-specific TCR repertoires showed rising breadth and depth after two AZD1222 doses.

Remarks on this clone: No antigen is known for it.

The source of this sequence is an adult in good health. Sequenced material: peripheral blood, taken on day 0 of AZD1222 vaccination. J is TRBJ1-1 and V is TRBV5-1; 7 positions agree with TRBD1. The CDR3 region has the DNA TGCGCCAGCAGCTTGGAGGGGGCGAACACTGAAGCTTTCTTT. Protein: CASSLEGANTEAFF. The full variable domain, with the rest looked up from reference TRBV5-1 and TRBJ1-1, is KAGVTQTPRYLIKTRGQQVTLSCSPISGHRSVSWYQQTPGQGLQFLFEYFSETQRNKGNFPGRFSGRQFSNSRSEMNVSTLELGDSALYLCASSLEGANTEAFFGQGTRLTVV.